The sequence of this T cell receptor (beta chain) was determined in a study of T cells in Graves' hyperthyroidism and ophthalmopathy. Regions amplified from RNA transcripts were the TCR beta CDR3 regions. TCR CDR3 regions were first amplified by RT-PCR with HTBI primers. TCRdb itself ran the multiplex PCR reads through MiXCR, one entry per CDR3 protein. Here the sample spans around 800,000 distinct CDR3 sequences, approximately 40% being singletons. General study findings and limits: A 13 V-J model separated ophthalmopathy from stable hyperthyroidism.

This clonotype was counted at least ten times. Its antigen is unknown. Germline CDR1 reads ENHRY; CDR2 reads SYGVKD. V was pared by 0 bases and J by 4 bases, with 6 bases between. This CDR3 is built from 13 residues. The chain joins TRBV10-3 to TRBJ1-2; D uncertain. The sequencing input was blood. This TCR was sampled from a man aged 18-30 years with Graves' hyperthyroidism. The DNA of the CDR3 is TGTGCCATCAGTGAGTCGATAGGCTATGGCTACACCTTC. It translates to CAISESIGYGYTF.